The present entry profiles one T cell receptor (beta chain) with its context. The CDR3 covers 17 residues. Trimming stripped 2 bases from V and 2 bases from J, with 18 bases between. Germline loops: CDR1 SGHTA, CDR2 FQGTGA. This sample is drawn from a study of blood T cell repertoires in COVID-19. On the study more broadly: From the United States, Italy and Spain came samples of acute and convalescent COVID-19. Sample material is recorded as cDNA or gDNA derived from T cells, B-cell-depleted T cells, or PBMCs.

The data were produced by immunoSEQ multiplex PCR, yet TCRdb's version contains in-frame clones alone and is incomplete. The sample consists of approximately 19,000 clones, around nine tenths of them appearing once. This receptor was identified in a human donor in a cohort sampled during active COVID-19. The donor label of this sample is uncertain. Sample: peripheral blood. The genes are TRBV7-3 and TRBJ1-1, with a tentative D call TRBD1 (6 bases). The CDR3 sequence: CASSLVPRQAQNTEAFF. CDR3 coding DNA: TGTGCCAGCAGCTTAGTTCCTAGACAGGCCCAAAACACTGAAGCTTTCTTT.